This T cell receptor beta chain was recovered during a study of CD8 T cells in ankylosing spondylitis. CDR3 length equals 13 residues. CDR1 is SGHRS, CDR2 YFSETQ, per germline. V shed 4 bases and J shed 0 bases, with 7 bases lying between them. Turning to this clonotype: Its specificity is unknown.

Study-level findings and limits: Several of the motif variants were reported before in synovial fluid and blood from reactive arthritis. Within ankylosing spondylitis blood, a TCR beta motif made up of several highly homologous variants appeared to be characteristic. Relatively rare in peripheral blood, disease-linked clones were also CD8+.

TCRdb recomputed calls from the 5' RACE reads with MiXCR, one row per CDR3 protein. Among about 220,000 distinct CDR3 sequences listed, around 25% were seen once. The V and J genes are TRBV5-1 and TRBJ1-1; D is unresolved. This receptor was taken from a male donor with ankylosing spondylitis or in good health (not recorded which). Input material: blood, either unsorted or a sorted T cell fraction (not recorded which). The CDR3 reads CASSGDMNTEAFF. The CDR3 coding sequence is TGCGCCAGCAGCGGCGATATGAACACTGAAGCTTTCTTT.